Shown below are 19 T cell receptor beta chains from a single sample sequenced in a study of cytomegalovirus exposure and HLA in healthy donors. This PCR relied on a set of 60 Vbeta primers and 13 Jbeta primers. Data came from immunoSEQ multiplex PCR; TCRdb stores just in-frame clones and leaves some out. The sample has approximately 170,000 clones; around 77% are singletons. Sequenced material: PBMCs. These receptors were taken from a young woman in good health and CMV-seronegative.

The chain recombines TRBV4-2 with TRBJ1-5; D is possibly TRBD1 (5 bases). The CDR3 has 18 residues. Trimming shortened V by 4 bases and J by 0 bases, and 19 bases separated the two germline ends. Germline values: CDR1 LGHNA, CDR2 YNFKEQ. The CDR3 protein is CASSLYPPGQGSNQPQHF. DNA of the CDR3: TGTGCCAGCAGCCTGTATCCCCCCGGACAAGGTAGCAATCAGCCCCAGCATTTT.

This clone was recorded a few times. CDR3: CASSLLANTGELFF. In DNA, the CDR3 is TGTGCCAGCAGCTTACTAGCGAACACCGGGGAGCTGTTTTTT. The chain recombines TRBV7-6 with TRBJ2-2; D gene unclear. Trimming stripped 2 bases from V and 0 bases from J, with 4 bases between. CDR3 length: 14 amino acids. Germline lookup yields CDR1 SGHVS and CDR2 FNYEAQ.

CDR3 sequence: CSIIGQGYEQYF. The CDR3 DNA reads as TGTTCCATAATTGGACAGGGCTACGAGCAGTACTTC. This rearrangement joins TRBV7-9 to TRBJ2-7, with 8 bases matching TRBD1. Germline assignment: CDR1 SEHNR and CDR2 FQNEAQ (reference sequence). The CDR3 is 12 residues long.

This clone occurred a few times. This chain connects TRBV7-8 to TRBJ2-3, with 9 nucleotides matching TRBD2. The germline V gene has CDR1 SGHVS and CDR2 FQNEAQ. The CDR3 is made up of 15 amino acids. Germline trimming cut 0 bases from V and 5 bases from J; bases unmatched to any gene: 3. CDR3 residues: CASSLAAGGGDTQYF. The CDR3 DNA is TGTGCCAGCAGCTTAGCAGCGGGGGGCGGAGATACGCAGTATTTT.

This clone was picked up a small number of times. The chain uses TRBV6-1 and TRBJ2-7; 12 bases match TRBD2. V lost 0 bases, J lost 3 bases, and 6 bases stayed unmatched. CDR1 MNHNS and CDR2 SASEGT come from the germline V gene. There are 17 residues in the CDR3. Here the CDR3 reads CASSEAPSGRAGYEQYF. In DNA, the CDR3 is TGTGCCAGCAGTGAAGCTCCTAGCGGGAGGGCCGGCTACGAGCAGTACTTC.

This chain links TRBV5-1 with TRBJ2-1; 14 positions agree with TRBD2. Trimming cost V 4 bases and J 5 bases; bases outside gene matches: 5. This CDR3 region has 16 residues. The V gene's germline CDR1 is SGHRS and CDR2 YFSETQ. The CDR3 DNA reads TGCGCCAGCAGCCCCGGACTAGCGGGGGGACACAATGAGCAGTTCTTC. Translation: CASSPGLAGGHNEQFF.

V is TRBV19 and J is TRBJ1-1, with D tentatively TRBD1 (5 bases). The CDR3 sequence is 14 residues long. The germline V and J ends were trimmed by 7 bases and 8 bases, with 20 bases remaining between them. Germline V CDR1 and CDR2: LNHDA, SQIVND (reference sequence). This CDR3 reads CASKGTGAAGEAFF. The DNA of the CDR3 is TGTGCCAGTAAAGGCACCGGGGCGGCGGGAGAAGCTTTCTTT.

J is TRBJ1-5 and V is TRBV11-3; D ambiguous. The V and J ends lost 2 bases and 0 bases respectively, with 11 bases between them. There are 16 residues in the CDR3. Germline V lookup: CDR1 SGHNT, CDR2 YENEEA. CDR3 bases: TGTGCCAGCAGCTTAAGAGGTCCTATTAGCAATCAGCCCCAGCATTTT. This encodes CASSLRGPISNQPQHF. The full variable domain, in which reference TRBV11-3 and TRBJ1-5 provide the parts outside the CDR3, is EAGVVQSPRYKIIEKKQPVAFWCNPISGHNTLYWYLQNLGQGPELLIRYENEEAVDDSQLPKDRFSAERLKGVDSTLKIQPAELGDSAVYLCASSLRGPISNQPQHFGDGTRLSIL.

The V gene is TRBV21-1, the J gene TRBJ1-1; the D call in the table, TRBD1, was not verified against the DNA. TRBV21-1 is listed as a pseudogene. This CDR3 has 20 amino acids. CDR3 loop: CASSKRGRGQELRMNTEAFF. CDR3 in DNA: TGTGCCAGCAGCAAAAGGGGAAGGGGACAGGAATTACGAATGAACACTGAAGCTTTCTTT.

The V gene is TRBV28, the J gene TRBJ1-1; no firm D call. Germline values: CDR1 MDHEN, CDR2 SYDVKM. This CDR3 contains 11 residues. V was cut by 5 bases and J by 10 bases, with 11 bases left in between. Here the CDR3 reads CASSPRLRAFF. CDR3 nucleotides: TGTGCCAGCAGTCCCCGGTTGCGAGCTTTCTTT. The variable domain in full, with the rest retrieved from reference TRBV28 and TRBJ1-1, is DVKVTQSSRYLVKRTGEKVFLECVQDMDHENMFWYRQDPGLGLRLIYFSYDVKMKEKGDIPEGYSVSREKKERFSLILESASTNQTSMYLCASSPRLRAFFGQGTRLTVV.

The chain's CDR3 is CASSLYRAGANVLTF. The CDR3 nucleotides read TGTGCCAGCAGCCTCTACAGGGCTGGGGCCAACGTCCTGACTTTC. The rearrangement joins TRBV11-2 to TRBJ2-6; D perhaps matches TRBD1 (6 bases). The CDR3 contains 15 residues. The V gene's germline CDR1 is SGHAT and CDR2 FQNNGV. Trimming cost V 5 bases and J 2 bases, with 10 bases left between them.

This chain joins TRBV28 and TRBJ2-5; TRBD2 is a possible D gene (6 bases). The V gene lost 5 bases and the J gene lost 2 bases, with 9 bases spanning the gap. CDR3 length: 13 residues. The germline gives CDR1 MDHEN, CDR2 SYDVKM. As DNA, the CDR3 is TGTGCCAGCAGTGCGGGGCAACAAGAGACCCAGTACTTC. This encodes CASSAGQQETQYF.

The chain joins TRBV27 to TRBJ2-7; 8 positions agree with TRBD2. CDR1 and CDR2 from the germline V gene are MNHEY and SMNVEV (reference sequence). V was pared by 2 bases and J by 2 bases, with 5 bases of the junction left unmatched. This CDR3 is built from 15 residues. CDR3 protein: CASSLESGGPYEQYF. The CDR3 coding sequence is TGTGCCAGCAGTTTAGAGAGCGGGGGCCCCTACGAGCAGTACTTC.

This clone occurred once. The gene calls are TRBV13 and TRBJ1-2, with D perhaps TRBD1 (5 bases). V lost 5 bases and J lost 4, with 17 bases in between. CDR1 is PRHDT and CDR2 is FYEKMQ in the germline V gene (reference sequence). The CDR3 is 15 amino acids. Here the CDR3 DNA reads TGTGCCAGCAGCCCCAGACAGAAATTCTTCTATGGCTACACCTTC. Encoded protein: CASSPRQKFFYGYTF.

The chain employs TRBV7-2 and TRBJ2-5, with 7 bases matching TRBD2. The CDR3 spans 15 residues. From germline, CDR1 is SGHTA and CDR2 FQGNSA. V gave up 0 bases and J gave up 2 bases; unmatched junction bases: 3. The CDR3 protein is CASSLAGGVQETQYF. The CDR3 DNA is TGTGCCAGCAGCTTAGCGGGGGGGGTTCAAGAGACCCAGTACTTC.

The chain couples TRBV27 to TRBJ1-2, with TRBD1 identical over 10 bases. This CDR3 spans 19 amino acids. CDR1 and CDR2 (germline): MNHEY, SMNVEV (reference sequence). V was pared by 5 bases and J by 4 bases, with 19 bases of the junction left unmatched. The CDR3 reads CASSITLDRGPRSLYGYTF. DNA for the CDR3: TGTGCCAGCAGTATCACCCTCGACAGGGGGCCTCGGTCCCTCTATGGCTACACCTTC.

This rearrangement joins TRBV7-6 to TRBJ1-4; unclear D gene. This CDR3 comprises 13 residues. The germline V and J ends were trimmed by 10 bases and 4 bases, with 13 bases remaining between them. Germline CDR1 reads SGHVS; CDR2 reads FNYEAQ. The CDR3 DNA reads as TGTGCCACCTCCCGGGGATATAATGAAAAACTGTTTTTT. It yields the protein CATSRGYNEKLFF.

V and J are TRBV7-2 and TRBJ2-6, with 7 bases matching TRBD2. CDR1 and CDR2 (germline): SGHTA, FQGNSA. The CDR3 is 18 residues long. V gave up 4 bases and J gave up 1 base; unmatched junction bases: 10. The CDR3 DNA follows: TGTGCCAGCAGCTCCCGTCGGGGGGACCTATCTGGGGCCAACGTCCTGACTTTC. Translation: CASSSRRGDLSGANVLTF.

The chain uses TRBV5-6 and TRBJ2-3; 13 positions match TRBD2. Looked up from germline, CDR1 is SGHDT and CDR2 is YYEEEE. Germline trimming cut 3 bases from V and 7 bases from J; bases unmatched to any gene: 2. The length of the CDR3 is 14 residues. CDR3 sequence: CASSSLAGGNTQYF. CDR3 nucleotide sequence: TGTGCCAGCAGCTCACTAGCGGGGGGGAATACGCAGTATTTT.